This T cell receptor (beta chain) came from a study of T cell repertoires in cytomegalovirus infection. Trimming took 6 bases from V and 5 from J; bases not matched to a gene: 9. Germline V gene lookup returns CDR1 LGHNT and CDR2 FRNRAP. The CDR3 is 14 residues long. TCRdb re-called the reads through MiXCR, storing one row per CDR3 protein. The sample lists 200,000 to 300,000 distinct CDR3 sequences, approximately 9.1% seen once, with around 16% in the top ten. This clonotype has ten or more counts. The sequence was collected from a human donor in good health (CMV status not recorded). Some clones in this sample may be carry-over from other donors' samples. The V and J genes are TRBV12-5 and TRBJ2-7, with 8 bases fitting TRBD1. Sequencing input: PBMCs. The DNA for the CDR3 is TGTGCTAGTGGGGGGGACAGGTTGGGACACGAGCAGTACTTC. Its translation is CASGGDRLGHEQYF. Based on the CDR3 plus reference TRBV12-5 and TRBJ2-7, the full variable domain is DARVTQTPRHKVTEMGQEVTMRCQPILGHNTVFWYRQTMMQGLELLAYFRNRAPLDDSGMPKDRFSAEMPDATLATLKIQPSEPRDSAVYFCASGGDRLGHEQYFGPGTRLTVT.